This record looks at one T cell receptor (beta chain) sequence and its context. Antigen unknown. These data come from a study of vaccination and CD4 T cells after COVID-19. Study as a whole: Cells were stimulated with overlapping spike peptide pools from SARS-CoV-2, HCoV-NL63, HCoV-OC43 and HCoV-229E.

Study-wide results and caveats: The study found that a median approximately 84% of reactive clones in convalescent patients appeared only post-vaccination.

Time point specified: late sampling 161 to 241 days after vaccination in a few convalescent patients. Treatment defined: approximately nine-day PBMC culture with coronavirus spike peptide pools or control peptides (ViraFEST assay). Looked up from germline, CDR1 is SEHNR and CDR2 is FQNEAQ (reference sequence). This CDR3 contains 19 residues. The J segment lost 6 bases and the V segment lost 3 bases, leaving 23 bases of the junction unmatched. Oncomine TCR Beta short-read sequencing was applied to DNA from cultured CD4+ T cells. Genomic DNA was isolated from CD4+ T cells that had been cultured. One entry per CDR3 protein results from TCRdb running MiXCR on the PCR reads. The table has 20,000 to 30,000 distinct CDR3 sequences, about 40% seen once.

The TCR was taken from a human donor who had recovered from COVID-19. V usage is TRBV7-9 and J usage is TRBJ2-7, with TRBD2 matching over 7 bases. Sequenced here: CD4+ T cells from blood, cultured in vitro, sampled about 7 months after SARS-CoV-2 vaccination. CDR3 coding DNA: TGTGCCAGCAGCTTTTTCCCTTATAGGGCTAGCGGAGCGGTGGGCGAGCAGTACTTC. This encodes CASSFFPYRASGAVGEQYF.